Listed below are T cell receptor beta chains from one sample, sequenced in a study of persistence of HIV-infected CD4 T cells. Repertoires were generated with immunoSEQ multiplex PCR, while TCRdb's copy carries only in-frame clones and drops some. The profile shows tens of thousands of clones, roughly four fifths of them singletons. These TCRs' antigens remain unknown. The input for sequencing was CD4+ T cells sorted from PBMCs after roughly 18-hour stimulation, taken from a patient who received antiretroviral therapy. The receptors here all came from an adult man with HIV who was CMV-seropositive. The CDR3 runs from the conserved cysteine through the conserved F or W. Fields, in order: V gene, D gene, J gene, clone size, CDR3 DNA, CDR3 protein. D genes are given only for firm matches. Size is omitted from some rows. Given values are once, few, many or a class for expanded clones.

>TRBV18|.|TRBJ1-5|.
TGTGCCAGCTCACCCCCTAGTGGCAATCAGCCCCAGCATTTT
CASSPPSGNQPQHF
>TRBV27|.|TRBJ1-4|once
TGTGCCAGCAGTAGGGGCCGAACGGAAAAACTGTTTTTT
CASSRGRTEKLFF
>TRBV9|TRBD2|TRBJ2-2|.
TGTGCCAGCAGCCTCAGCGGGGGGGCCGTTACCGGGGAGCTGTTTTTT
CASSLSGGAVTGELFF
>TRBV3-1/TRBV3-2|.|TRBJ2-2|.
TGTGCCAGCAGCCAAGGGCCGAACACCGGGGAGCTGTTTTTT
CASSQGPNTGELFF
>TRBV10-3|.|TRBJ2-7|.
TGTGCCATCAGTGAGCCCATCTACGAGCAGTACTTC
CAISEPIYEQYF
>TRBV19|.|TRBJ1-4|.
TGTGCCACTACGCAGCGCAGGGGTATGGAAGAAAAACTGTTTTTT
CATTQRRGMEEKLFF
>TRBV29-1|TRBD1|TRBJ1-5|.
TGCAGCGCGGCGACAGGGGGGGATGAGCCCCAGCATTTT
CSAATGGDEPQHF
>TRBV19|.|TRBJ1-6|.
TGTGCCAGTAGTATCGGTGTGGATTCACCCCTCCACTTT
CASSIGVDSPLHF
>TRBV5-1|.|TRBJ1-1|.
TGCGCCAGCAGCCACGACAGGAACACTGAAGCTTTCTTT
CASSHDRNTEAFF
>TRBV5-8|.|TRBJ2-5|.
TGTGCCAGCAGCTTGGAACGCCAAGAGACCCAGTACTTC
CASSLERQETQYF
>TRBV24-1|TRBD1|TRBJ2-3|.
TGTGCCACCAGTGATCGGACAGGGGGTTTCGGCGCAGATACGCAGTATTTT
CATSDRTGGFGADTQYF
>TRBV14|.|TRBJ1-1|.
TGTGCCAGCAGCCAAGAGGTGAACACTGAAGCTTTCTTT
CASSQEVNTEAFF
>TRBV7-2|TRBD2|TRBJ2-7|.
TGTGCCAGCAGCTTCGGACTAGCTAACAACGAGCAGTACTTC
CASSFGLANNEQYF
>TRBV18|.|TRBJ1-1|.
TGTGCCACCGGCGCATCCAAGAACACTGAAGCTTTCTTT
CATGASKNTEAFF
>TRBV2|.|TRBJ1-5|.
TGTGCCAGCAGTGCAGGGACCAATCAGCCCCAGCATTTT
CASSAGTNQPQHF
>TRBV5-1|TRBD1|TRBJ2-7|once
TGCGCCAGCAGCGGGACAGGGATTGACAGCTACGAGCAGTACTTC
CASSGTGIDSYEQYF
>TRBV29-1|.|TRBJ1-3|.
TGCAGCGGAGGAGAACGACCTGGAAACACCATATATTTT
CSGGERPGNTIYF
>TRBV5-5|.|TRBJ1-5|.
TGTGCCAGCAGCTTCGGGGGAGACAATCAGCCCCAGCATTTT
CASSFGGDNQPQHF
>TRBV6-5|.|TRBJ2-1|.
TGTGCCAGCAGTTACCATCTGGGGGAGAACAATGAGCAGTTCTTC
CASSYHLGENNEQFF
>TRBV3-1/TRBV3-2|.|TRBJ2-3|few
TGTGCCAGCAGCCAAGTTGACAGGTATACGCAGTATTTT
CASSQVDRYTQYF
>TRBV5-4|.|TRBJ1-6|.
TGTGCCAGCAGGTCAACAGTTAAGAATTCACCCCTCCACTTT
CASRSTVKNSPLHF
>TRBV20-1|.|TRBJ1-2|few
TGCAGCGGAGAGGATCTTATGGCTAAGACCTTC
CSGEDLMAKTF
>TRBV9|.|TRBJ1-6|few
TGTGCCAGCAGCGTAGGACAGGTGAATTATAATTCACCCCTCCACTTT
CASSVGQVNYNSPLHF
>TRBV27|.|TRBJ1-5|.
TGTGCCAGCAGATACAGGACCAATCAGCCCCAGCATTTT
CASRYRTNQPQHF
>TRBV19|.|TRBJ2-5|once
TGTGCCAGTAGTATAGATCGGGAGACCCAGTACTTC
CASSIDRETQYF
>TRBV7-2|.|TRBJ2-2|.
TGTGCCAGCAGCTCTCTACAGGGAAGGGGGACCGGGGAGCTGTTTTTT
CASSSLQGRGTGELFF
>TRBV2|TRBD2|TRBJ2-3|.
TGTGCCAGCAGGAAGACTAGCGGGGGGTCCACAGATACGCAGTATTTT
CASRKTSGGSTDTQYF
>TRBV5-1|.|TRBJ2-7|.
TGCGCCAGCAGCTTGGTCGACGGCGATCTGTACGAGCAGTACTTC
CASSLVDGDLYEQYF
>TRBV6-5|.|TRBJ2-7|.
TGTGCCAGCAGCCGCGGACAGGGAGGGAAAGGGGAGCAGTACTTC
CASSRGQGGKGEQYF
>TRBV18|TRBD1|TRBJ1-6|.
TGTGCCAGCTCAGCATTAGCCGGGACAGAGTCTAATTCACCCCTCCACTTT
CASSALAGTESNSPLHF
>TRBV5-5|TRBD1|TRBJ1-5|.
TGTGCCAGCAGCGTAGGACAGGCGAGGTTGGGGCCCCAGCATTTT
CASSVGQARLGPQHF
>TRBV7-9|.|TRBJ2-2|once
TGTGCCAGCAGCTTAGCGGTGGGCGGGGAGCTGTTTTTT
CASSLAVGGELFF
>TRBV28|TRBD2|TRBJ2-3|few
TGTGCCAGCAGGGGACTAGCGGGGGTATCAGATACGCAGTATTTT
CASRGLAGVSDTQYF
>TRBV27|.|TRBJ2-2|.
TGTGCCAGCAGTTTGGGACTTAACACCGGGGAGCTGTTTTTT
CASSLGLNTGELFF
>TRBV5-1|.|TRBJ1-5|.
TGCGCCAGCAGCTTGGACGGATATAGCAATCAGCCCCAGCATTTT
CASSLDGYSNQPQHF
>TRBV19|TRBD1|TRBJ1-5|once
TGTGCCAGTTGGTCAGCACAGGGGGGCGATCAGCCCCAGCATTTT
CASWSAQGGDQPQHF
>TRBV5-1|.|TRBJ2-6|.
TGCGCCAGCAGCACATCCGGGACGGCGAGCTCTGGGGCCAACGTCCTGACTTTC
CASSTSGTASSGANVLTF
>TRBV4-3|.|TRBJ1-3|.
TGCGCCAGCAGCCAAGTCGCAGGGCCTGGAAACACCATATATTTT
CASSQVAGPGNTIYF
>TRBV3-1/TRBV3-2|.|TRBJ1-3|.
TGTGCCAGCAGCCTCAGGGTAAACACCATATATTTT
CASSLRVNTIYF
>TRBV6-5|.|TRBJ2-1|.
TGTGCCAGCGCCCGATACAATGAGCAGTTCTTC
CASARYNEQFF
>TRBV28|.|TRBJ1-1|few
TGTGCCAGCAGTTCTGGGGACCCCGGGGCGGCGGACACTGAAGCTTTCTTT
CASSSGDPGAADTEAFF
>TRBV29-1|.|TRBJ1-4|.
TGCAGCGTATCAGGGGAGGGAGAAAAACTGTTTTTT
CSVSGEGEKLFF
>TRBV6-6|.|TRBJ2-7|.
TGTGCCAGCAGTTACCCAGGAGGGGCCTACGAGCAGTACTTC
CASSYPGGAYEQYF
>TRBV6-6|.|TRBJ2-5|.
TGTGCCAGCAGTTACAGGGGAGAGACCCAGTACTTC
CASSYRGETQYF